These 20 T cell receptor beta chains came from one sample sequenced in a study of T-cell memory formation after mild COVID-19 (TCRdb year 2021). Library generation was performed with 5' RACE. The sample was run on an Illumina NovaSeq 6000. The public reads were reprocessed in TCRdb via fastp at Q25 and MiXCR, keeping in-frame beta chains. Every entry covers one CDR3 protein and lists the most common genes and DNA from its rows. In all, the sample holds about 210,000 distinct CDR3 sequences, and around 25% of those were seen once. The biggest ten clones account for over 10% of the sample. What was sequenced was PBMCs or a T cell subset sorted from them (not recorded which). All receptors come from an adult woman who had mild COVID-19 (a few samples of this study predate the infection). The sample titles of this study are shuffled in the database, so cell type and time point are left out; the donor was told from shared clones.

The chain employs TRBV27 and TRBJ2-2; D is undetermined. V lost 2 bases, J lost 0 bases, and 4 bases lay in between. Germline loops: CDR1 MNHEY, CDR2 SMNVEV (reference sequence). CDR3 length: 14 residues. The CDR3 DNA sequence: TGTGCCAGCAGTTTAATTTCGAACACCGGGGAGCTGTTTTTT. Its translation: CASSLISNTGELFF.

This clonotype has a handful of counts. This CDR3 is CASSPGDYGYTF. The CDR3 nucleotides read TGTGCCAGCTCACCCGGAGATTATGGCTACACCTTC. This chain connects TRBV18 to TRBJ1-2; D is unresolved. The CDR3 loop spans 12 amino acids. Trimming pared 3 bases from V and 5 bases from J, leaving 7 bases between. Germline CDR1 KGHSH, CDR2 LQKENI.

This chain links TRBV12-3 or TRBV12-4 with TRBJ1-2, with D uncertain. Trimming shortened V by 7 bases and J by 5 bases, and 17 bases separated the two germline ends. This CDR3 spans 14 amino acids. CDR3: CASTFGDLSYGYTF. The CDR3 region has the DNA TGTGCCAGCACTTTTGGGGATCTCTCATATGGCTACACCTTC.

This chain joins TRBV3-1 and TRBJ1-5, with D hard to call. The germline V gene encodes CDR1 LGHDT and CDR2 YNNKEL (reference sequence). The V end was cut by 0 bases, the J end by 3 bases, with 9 bases between. CDR3 length: 15 residues. CDR3 DNA sequence: TGTGCCAGCAGCCAAGATGGCAGGAACAATCAGCCCCAGCATTTT. Amino acid sequence: CASSQDGRNNQPQHF.

This clonotype was seen only a few times. The chain recombines TRBV3-1 with TRBJ1-2; 11 positions match TRBD1. Germline V gives CDR1 LGHDT, CDR2 YNNKEL (reference sequence). The CDR3 totals 16 residues. Trimming took 3 bases from V and 8 from J; bases not matched to a gene: 11. For the CDR3, the DNA is TGTGCCAGCAGCCACTTTGGACAGGGGGCCCATGGGGGCTACACCTTC. Its protein is CASSHFGQGAHGGYTF.

This clonotype appeared a few times. V usage is TRBV25-1 and J usage is TRBJ2-7; the D gene is possibly TRBD2 (5 bases). The V end was cut by 1 base, the J end by 6 bases, with 16 bases between. CDR1 and CDR2 (germline): MGHDK, SYGVNS. There are 15 residues in the CDR3. CDR3 nucleotides: TGTGCCAGCAGTGAATTGAACTGGGAGAATCGCGAGCAGTACTTC. Translating gives CASSELNWENREQYF.

This chain connects TRBV18 to TRBJ1-2; D gene unclear. Germline CDR1 is KGHSH and CDR2 is LQKENI. V dropped 3 bases and J dropped 4 bases, with 15 bases sitting between them. CDR3 length equals 15 residues. In DNA form, the CDR3 reads TGTGCCAGCTCACCTGGGAGTGCCCTTATCTATGGCTACACCTTC. Translation: CASSPGSALIYGYTF.

This clonotype was detected a few times. The V call is TRBV12-3 or TRBV12-4, the J call TRBJ2-3; D is unresolved. This CDR3 contains 18 residues. V lost 0 bases, J lost 1 base, and 17 bases lay in between. The CDR3 reads CASSLARFFIAGTDTQYF. CDR3 bases: TGTGCCAGCAGTTTAGCGAGGTTTTTCATAGCTGGCACAGATACGCAGTATTTT.

This clonotype was detected a few times. The chain has TRBV4-1 and TRBJ2-2; D gene uncertain. CDR3 size: 15 residues. Germline V CDR1 and CDR2: MGHRA, YSYEKL. Trimming pared 1 base from V and 1 base from J, leaving 7 bases between. Written as DNA, the CDR3 is TGCGCCAGCAGCCAAGGGCCTATGAACACCGGGGAGCTGTTTTTT. Translated, it gives CASSQGPMNTGELFF.

This clonotype was counted between two and nine times. CDR3 sequence (DNA): TGTGCCAGCACTGGCACAGGGGGAAGCTCCTACGAGCAGTACTTC. This encodes CASTGTGGSSYEQYF. The chain carries TRBV12-3 or TRBV12-4 and TRBJ2-7; 8 nucleotides agree with TRBD1. This CDR3 is built from 15 residues. V was pared by 7 bases and J by 0 bases, with 8 bases of the junction left unmatched.

CDR3 sequence (DNA): TGTGCCAGCAGCCTGACGGGGGGCACAGGGTACCCCGGGGAGCTGTTTTTT. This translates into CASSLTGGTGYPGELFF. This chain joins TRBV7-2 and TRBJ2-2; TRBD2 might be the D (7 bases). This CDR3 spans 17 amino acids. Germline V gives CDR1 SGHTA, CDR2 FQGNSA. The V end was cut by 5 bases, the J end by 6 bases, with 22 bases between.

This clonotype was detected only once. The chain carries TRBV7-2 and TRBJ1-1; 11 bases fit TRBD1. V trimming: 6 bases; J trimming: 3 bases; junction bases outside the gene matches: 18. Germline V CDR1 and CDR2: SGHTA, FQGNSA. This CDR3 has 19 residues. In nucleotides, the CDR3 is TGTGCCAGCAGGTACGGACAGGGGGCGGGGATCGCGGAGCACACTGAAGCTTTCTTT. Protein: CASRYGQGAGIAEHTEAFF.

V gene TRBV7-6 combines with J gene TRBJ2-1; the match to TRBD1 covers 9 bases. CDR3 length equals 13 residues. CDR1 is SGHVS and CDR2 is FNYEAQ in the germline V gene. V shed 5 bases, J shed 6 bases, and the junction held 2 bases outside the gene matches. CDR3 residues: CASSPDRGNEQFF. CDR3 nucleotide sequence: TGTGCCAGCAGCCCGGACAGGGGCAATGAGCAGTTCTTC.

A few counts support this clonotype. This chain connects TRBV7-2 to TRBJ2-2; no reliable D call. Germline loops: CDR1 SGHTA, CDR2 FQGNSA. The ends were cut back, 1 base at V and 7 bases at J, with 7 bases in the middle. CDR3 length: 13 residues. The CDR3 DNA is TGTGCCAGCAGCTTAGACAGTTTCGGGGAGCTGTTTTTT. Translated, it gives CASSLDSFGELFF. The complete variable domain, with remaining parts taken from reference TRBV7-2 and TRBJ2-2, reads GAGVSQSPSNKVTEKGKDVELRCDPISGHTALYWYRQSLGQGLEFLIYFQGNSAPDKSGLPSDRFSAERTGGSVSTLTIQRTQQEDSAVYLCASSLDSFGELFFGEGSRLTVL.

This clonotype has only a few counts. V and J are TRBV12-3 or TRBV12-4 and TRBJ1-5, with D uncertain. The ends were cut back, 1 base at V and 6 bases at J, with 13 bases in the middle. This CDR3 is built from 15 residues. CDR3 protein: CASSLVNLGSQPQHF. The CDR3, as DNA: TGTGCCAGCAGTTTAGTAAACTTGGGGAGTCAGCCCCAGCATTTT.

The CDR3 DNA follows: TGTGCCAGCAGTTACTCGCGGGAACAGTGGGGCTACACCTTC. The encoded protein is CASSYSREQWGYTF. The J gene is TRBJ1-2, the V gene TRBV6-5; D gene ambiguous. V lost 0 bases and J 8 bases, leaving 13 bases between the germline ends. The CDR3 has 14 amino acids. Germline-derived CDR1 and CDR2 are MNHEY and SVGAGI.

This clonotype turned up a few times. The rearrangement joins TRBV7-8 to TRBJ2-1; D assignment may be TRBD1 or TRBD2 (5 bases each). The V gene's germline CDR1 is SGHVS and CDR2 FQNEAQ. The ends were cut back, 5 bases at V and 2 bases at J, with 13 bases in the middle. The length of the CDR3 is 15 residues. CDR3 sequence (DNA): TGTGCCAGCAGCCCACTTGGGGGTACCTACAATGAGCAGTTCTTC. It specifies CASSPLGGTYNEQFF.

This clonotype was seen only a few times. V and J are TRBV7-2 and TRBJ1-1, with D tentatively TRBD1 (5 bases). This CDR3 spans 15 amino acids. Trimming took 2 bases from V and 1 from J, leaving 11 bases between them. Germline CDR1 SGHTA, CDR2 FQGNSA. This CDR3 is CASSLLGRANTEAFF. The CDR3 DNA is TGTGCCAGCAGCTTACTTGGCAGGGCGAACACTGAAGCTTTCTTT.

J is TRBJ1-1 and V is TRBV19; tentative D call: TRBD1 (6 bases). The CDR3 is made up of 11 amino acids. Germline V CDR1 and CDR2: LNHDA, SQIVND (reference sequence). The V end was cut by 9 bases, the J end by 6 bases, with 11 bases between. The CDR3 here is CARATGPEAFF. CDR3 nucleotides: TGTGCCAGAGCGACAGGCCCTGAAGCTTTCTTT.

The chain recombines TRBV6-2 or TRBV6-3 with TRBJ2-5; perhaps TRBD2 as D (6 bases). Germline CDR1 MNHEY, CDR2 SVGEGT. This CDR3 comprises 14 residues. V was cut by 6 bases and J by 1 base, with 12 bases left in between. The CDR3 nucleotides read TGTGCCAGCAGGATCCAGGGACTCCAAGAGACCCAGTACTTC. It codes for CASRIQGLQETQYF.